The text below deals with one T cell receptor beta chain. Antigen specificity is unknown. Two or more post-ART PBMC samples, plus at least one pre-ART sample, were available for each donor. Every HIV-positive participant received treatment in the United States. Germline CDR1 is SEHNR and CDR2 is FQNEAQ (reference sequence). V shed 5 bases and J shed 1 base, with 9 bases lying between them. CDR3 length equals 15 residues. This entry belongs to a study of long-term antiretroviral therapy in people with HIV. Study results and caveats: Narrower CDR3 length ranges marked HIV repertoires relative to controls.

Sequencing used immunoSEQ v3.0 at survey level. The assay was immunoSEQ multiplex PCR, and TCRdb's table has in-frame clones only and misses some. This sample carries more than 20,000 clones, over 80% of them seen once, and the ten largest clones take 20% to 30%. The chain is built from TRBV7-9 and TRBJ2-6; D call uncertain. This material consisted of unsorted PBMCs, taken 0.4 years after starting antiretroviral therapy. The sequence was obtained from a man aged 45 to 65 with HIV. In DNA form, the CDR3 reads TGTGCCAGCAGCAAAATGGGATCTGGGGCCAACGTCCTGACTTTC. Its translation is CASSKMGSGANVLTF.